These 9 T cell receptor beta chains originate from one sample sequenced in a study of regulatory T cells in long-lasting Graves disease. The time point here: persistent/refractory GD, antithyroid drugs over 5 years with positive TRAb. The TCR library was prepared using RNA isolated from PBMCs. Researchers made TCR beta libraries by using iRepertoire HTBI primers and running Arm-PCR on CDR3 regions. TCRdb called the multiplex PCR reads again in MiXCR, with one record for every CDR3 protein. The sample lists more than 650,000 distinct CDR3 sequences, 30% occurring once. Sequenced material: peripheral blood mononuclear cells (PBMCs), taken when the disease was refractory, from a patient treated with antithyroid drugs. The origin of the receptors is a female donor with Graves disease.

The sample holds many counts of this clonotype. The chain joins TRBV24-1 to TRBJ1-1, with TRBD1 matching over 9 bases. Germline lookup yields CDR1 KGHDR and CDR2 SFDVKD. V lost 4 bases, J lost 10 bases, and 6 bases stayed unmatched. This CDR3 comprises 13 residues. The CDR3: CATSESGTGRAFF. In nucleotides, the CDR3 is TGTGCCACCAGTGAATCCGGGACAGGGAGAGCTTTCTTT.

The CDR3 coding sequence is TGTGCCAGCAGTACGCCGGGCCGGTACGAGCAGTACTTC. Protein product: CASSTPGRYEQYF. The V call is TRBV28, the J call TRBJ2-7; D not certain. Trimming left V 5 bases short and J 4 bases short, with 12 bases between. Germline CDR1 and CDR2: MDHEN and SYDVKM. This CDR3 has 13 residues. Full variable domain (missing parts from reference TRBV28 and TRBJ2-7): DVKVTQSSRYLVKRTGEKVFLECVQDMDHENMFWYRQDPGLGLRLIYFSYDVKMKEKGDIPEGYSVSREKKERFSLILESASTNQTSMYLCASSTPGRYEQYFGPGTRLTVT.

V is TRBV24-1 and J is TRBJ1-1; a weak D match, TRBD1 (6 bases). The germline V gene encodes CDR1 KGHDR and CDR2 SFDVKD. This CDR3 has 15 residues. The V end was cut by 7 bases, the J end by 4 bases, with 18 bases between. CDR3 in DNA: TGTGCCACCAGGGGGGCGGCGGGAATCAGCACTGAAGCTTTCTTT. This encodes CATRGAAGISTEAFF.

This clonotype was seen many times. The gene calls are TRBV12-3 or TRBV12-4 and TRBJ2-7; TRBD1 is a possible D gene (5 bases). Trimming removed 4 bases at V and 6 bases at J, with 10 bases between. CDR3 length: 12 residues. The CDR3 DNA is TGTGCCAGCAGTTCTCAGGGTGGCGAGCAGTACTTC. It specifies CASSSQGGEQYF.

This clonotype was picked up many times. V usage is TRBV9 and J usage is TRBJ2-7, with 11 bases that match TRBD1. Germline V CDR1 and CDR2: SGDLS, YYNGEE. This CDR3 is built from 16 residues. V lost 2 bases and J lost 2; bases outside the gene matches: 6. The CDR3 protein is CASSVRGQGGPYEQYF. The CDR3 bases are TGTGCCAGCAGCGTTAGGGGACAGGGGGGGCCCTACGAGCAGTACTTC.

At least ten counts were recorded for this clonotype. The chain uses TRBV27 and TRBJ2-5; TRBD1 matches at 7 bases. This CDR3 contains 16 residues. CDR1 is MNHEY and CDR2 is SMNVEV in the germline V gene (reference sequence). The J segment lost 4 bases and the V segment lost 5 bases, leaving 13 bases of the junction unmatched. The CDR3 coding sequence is TGTGCCAGCAGTCTACGGACAGGAGGTTATGTAGAGACCCAGTACTTC. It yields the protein CASSLRTGGYVETQYF.

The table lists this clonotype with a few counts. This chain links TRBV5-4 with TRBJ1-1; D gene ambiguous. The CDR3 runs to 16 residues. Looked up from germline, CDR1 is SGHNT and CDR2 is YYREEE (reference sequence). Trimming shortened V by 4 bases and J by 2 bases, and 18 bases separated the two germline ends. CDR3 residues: CASSQVRGTLNTEAFF. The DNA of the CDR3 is TGTGCCAGCAGCCAAGTTCGGGGAACCTTAAACACTGAAGCTTTCTTT.

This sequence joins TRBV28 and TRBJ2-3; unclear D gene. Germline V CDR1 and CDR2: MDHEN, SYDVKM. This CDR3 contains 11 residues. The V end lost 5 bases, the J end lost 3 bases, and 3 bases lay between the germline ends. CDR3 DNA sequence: TGTGCCAGCAGTCTGACAGATACGCAGTATTTT. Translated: CASSLTDTQYF.

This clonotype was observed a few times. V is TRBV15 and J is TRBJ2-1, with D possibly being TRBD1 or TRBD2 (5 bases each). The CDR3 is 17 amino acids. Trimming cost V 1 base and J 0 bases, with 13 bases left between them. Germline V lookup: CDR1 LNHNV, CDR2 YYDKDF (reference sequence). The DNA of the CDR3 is TGTGCCACCAGCAGAGGGGACCCAGCCGCCTCCTACAATGAGCAGTTCTTC. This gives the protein CATSRGDPAASYNEQFF.